Detailed here is one TCR beta chain. TCRdb's table, derived via immunoSEQ multiplex PCR, lists solely in-frame clones and lacks some. This table has about 64,000 clones, almost 97% appearing once. These data belong to a study of T cell changes during pregnancy in multiple sclerosis. The CDR3 is made up of 16 amino acids. CDR1 is SNHLY, CDR2 FYNNEI, per germline. The V end lost 7 bases, the J end lost 2 bases, and 19 bases lay between the germline ends. V gene TRBV2 combines with J gene TRBJ2-3; tentatively, D is TRBD2 (6 bases). This receptor was identified in a female donor with multiple sclerosis, enrolled in a pregnancy study. Sample: CD8+ T cells from peripheral blood mononuclear cells, taken after pregnancy. The CDR3 bases are TGTGCCAGCATGATGACTAGTGTTTGGGACACAGATACGCAGTATTTT. It is translated as CASMMTSVWDTDTQYF.